The text below deals with one TCR beta chain. These data come from a study of cytomegalovirus exposure and HLA in healthy donors. Germline V gene lookup returns CDR1 MGHDK and CDR2 SYGVNS. The V and J ends lost 9 bases and 6 bases, in that order; junction bases with no gene match: 15. The CDR3 has 15 amino acids. In the PCR, 60 Vbeta and 13 Jbeta primers were used. Clones were read by immunoSEQ multiplex PCR, and TCRdb kept only the in-frame ones, dropping some. The table lists 150,000 to 200,000 clones, about 80% of them singletons. Sequenced: PBMCs. The sequence came from a man younger than 35 in good health and CMV-seropositive. This rearrangement joins TRBV25-1 to TRBJ2-3; the match to TRBD2 covers 7 bases. The CDR3 DNA is TGTGCCAGTGCTCCCCGGGAGGCGTATGAGGATACGCAGTATTTT. Its translation is CASAPREAYEDTQYF.